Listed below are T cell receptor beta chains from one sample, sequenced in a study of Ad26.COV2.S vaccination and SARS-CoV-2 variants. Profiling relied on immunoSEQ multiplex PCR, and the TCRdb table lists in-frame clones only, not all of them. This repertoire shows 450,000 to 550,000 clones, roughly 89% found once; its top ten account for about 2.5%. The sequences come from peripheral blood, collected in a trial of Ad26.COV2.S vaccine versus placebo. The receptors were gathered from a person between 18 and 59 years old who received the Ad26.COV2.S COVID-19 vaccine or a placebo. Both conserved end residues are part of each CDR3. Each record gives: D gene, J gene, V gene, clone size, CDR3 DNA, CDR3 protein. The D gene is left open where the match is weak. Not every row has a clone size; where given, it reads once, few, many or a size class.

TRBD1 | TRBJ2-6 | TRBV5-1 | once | TGCGCCAGCAGCTTGGGCGCCGGGACAGGGTCAATTGGGGCCAACGTCCTGACTTTC | CASSLGAGTGSIGANVLTF
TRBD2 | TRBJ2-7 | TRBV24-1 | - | TGTGCCACCAGTGATTGGGGGACTAGCGGGGCTGGAGAGCAGTACTTC | CATSDWGTSGAGEQYF
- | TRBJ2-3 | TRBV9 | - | TGTGCCAGCAGCGTAGGACAGGCCGACACAGATACGCAGTATTTT | CASSVGQADTDTQYF
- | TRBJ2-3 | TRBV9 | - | TGTGCCAGCAGCGTTTTGCCAGGGTCCGGGACAGATACGCAGTATTTT | CASSVLPGSGTDTQYF
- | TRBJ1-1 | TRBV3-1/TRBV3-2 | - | TGTGCCAGCAGCCCTCCGCGGGGGACTGAAGCTTTCTTT | CASSPPRGTEAFF
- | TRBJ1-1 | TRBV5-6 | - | TGTGCCAGCAGCCCAATGGGAGGGGGCACTGAAGCTTTCTTT | CASSPMGGGTEAFF
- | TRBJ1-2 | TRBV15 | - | TGTGCCACCAGCAGGGCCGGGAAACAACGGGGCTACACCTTC | CATSRAGKQRGYTF
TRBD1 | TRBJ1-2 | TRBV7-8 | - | TGTGCCAGCAGCATAGGACAGGGCTATGGCTACACCTTC | CASSIGQGYGYTF
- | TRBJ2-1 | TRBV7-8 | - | TGTGCCAGCAGCACCGGCCCTAGCGTTGGTTACAATGAGCAGTTCTTC | CASSTGPSVGYNEQFF
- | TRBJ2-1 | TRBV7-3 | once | TGTGCCAGCAGCTTTACCCAGGGGAGGGGCTATGAGCAGTTCTTC | CASSFTQGRGYEQFF
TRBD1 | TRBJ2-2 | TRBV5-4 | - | TGTGCCAGCAGCCCTGACATGGACAGGGGGAGGACCGGGGAGCTGTTTTTT | CASSPDMDRGRTGELFF
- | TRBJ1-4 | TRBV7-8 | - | TGTGCCAGCAGCCTCGCGGCAACTAATGAAAAACTGTTTTTT | CASSLAATNEKLFF
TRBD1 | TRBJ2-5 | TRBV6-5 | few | TGTGCCAGCAGTTACCAAACAGGGGGGGAGACCCAGTACTTC | CASSYQTGGETQYF